This TCR beta chain was captured by sequencing in a study of blood T cell repertoires in COVID-19 (dated by TCRdb to the early 2020s). At the level of the whole study: Samples covering the acute and convalescent phases of COVID-19 were provided by collaborators in the United States, Italy and Spain. The prospective study material was composed of cDNA or gDNA derived from T cells, B-cell-depleted T cells, or PBMCs. The samples were drawn from the first 160 participants of the ongoing ImmuneRACE study and from 1,254 subjects provided by 6 global collaborators. Where HLA class I and class II types were available, the types were taken from metadata supplied by the sample provider, not from assay-based typing. The repertoires were made available in a free public database intended to serve as a resource for research on the immune response to SARS-CoV-2. Nearly every sample came with metadata listing a de-identified subject ID, COVID-19 status, age in years and sex. Deeply sampled blood TCRbeta repertoires from subjects exposed to, actively infected with, or recovered from COVID-19 were included in the dataset.

Concerning this clone itself: Its target antigen remains unknown. Qualities for individual bases were not recorded, and no much larger clone is one base off.

Overall study results and their limits: The amount of clinical and demographic metadata varied by source and participant and was provided uncurated.

V is pruned by 3 bases and J by 6 bases, leaving 5 bases of the junction without a gene match. The CDR3 measures 14 amino acids from cysteine to phenylalanine. The read is trimmed to its CDR3 DNA, 42 bases read in frame from base 1. For CDR1 and CDR2, the germline V gene lists SNHLY and FYNNEI. One collaborating source in Seattle enrolled patients during active infection and followed them longitudinally through the course of disease. Each collaborating institution followed its own protocols to collect whole blood in K2EDTA tubes. For TCRbeta analysis, collaborators shipped samples in one of three forms: frozen whole blood, isolated PBMCs, or DNA extracted from either of those sample types. TCRbeta CDR3 regions were amplified from genomic DNA using the immunoSEQ Assay, a bias-controlled multiplex PCR. Per the source publication's procedure: The number of nucleated cells in each sample was estimated by amplification of reference gene primers within the assay. To quantify the absolute abundance of each unique TCRbeta CDR3 rearrangement, sequence reads were collapsed and filtered. Productive Simpson clonality was computed per sample as the square root of Simpson's diversity index over productive rearrangements. What TCRdb holds here is the immuneACCESS table cut down to in-frame rearrangements. Part of the clones is not present; checked against another copy, under half of the missing clones reflect an unresolved V gene, and the others are unexplained. V, J and clone size are taken as reported in that table, and D and trimming were inferred from the DNA itself. This sample comprises around 130,000 clones, 88% of them detected only once. The ten largest clones take up more than 2% of the sample.

The chain uses TRBV2 and TRBJ2-1; 7 junctional bases match TRBD1. The source material was peripheral blood. This sequence was found in a human donor with COVID-19, enrolled during active disease. The donor label of this sample is uncertain. The CDR3 region reads CASSDKGARNEQFF. The DNA sequence is TGTGCCAGCAGTGATAAGGGGGCGCGCAATGAGCAGTTCTTC. Reference TRBV2 and TRBJ2-1 genes cover what lies past the CDR3, so the full variable domain is EPEVTQTPSHQVTQMGQEVILRCVPISNHLYFYWYRQILGQKVEFLVSFYNNEISEKSEIFDDQFSVERPDGSNFTLKIRSTKLEDSAMYFCASSDKGARNEQFFGPGTRLTVL.